This T cell receptor beta chain was sequenced in a study of blood T cell repertoires in COVID-19. Study as a whole: The origin of the acute and convalescent COVID-19 samples was the United States, Italy and Spain.

Cohort 3 donors counted as recovered after two negative PCRs, clearance, or resolved symptoms. This clone was observed a handful of times. V was cut by 6 bases and J by 2 bases, with 8 bases left in between. The length of the CDR3 is 14 residues. From germline, CDR1 is SNHLY and CDR2 FYNNEI. The authors' processing: Amplified reference gene primers provided the basis for estimating nucleated cell counts. Produced via immunoSEQ multiplex PCR; TCRdb's table is partial and in-frame only. Clonal size and the V and J genes are those of that table, whereas D and trimming came from the DNA. The sample contains 150,000 or so clones, 70% to 85% of which appear only once.

This sequence was found in a man in his forties or fifties who had recovered from COVID-19. This rearrangement joins TRBV2 to TRBJ2-6; D perhaps matches TRBD1 (6 bases). The sample taken for sequencing was PBMCs or T cells enriched from blood (not recorded which). For the CDR3, the DNA is TGTGCCAGCAGCCCAGGGGCTGGGGCCAACGTCCTGACTTTC. It translates to CASSPGAGANVLTF.